These 10 T cell receptor beta chains originate from one sample sequenced in a study of blood T cell repertoires in COVID-19. Here immunoSEQ multiplex PCR was the method, and the copy in TCRdb shows in-frame clones only, minus some. The data show around 400,000 clones, roughly 84% seen once. The material sequenced was PBMCs or T cells enriched from blood (not recorded which). These receptors originate from a woman aged 18-35 years who had been exposed to COVID-19.

The rearrangement joins TRBV4-1 to TRBJ1-2; D unclear. The germline V gene has CDR1 MGHRA and CDR2 YSYEKL. This CDR3 region has 14 residues. V was pared by 1 base and J by 8 bases, with 14 bases between. The CDR3: CASSQGRRFGGYTF. CDR3 DNA sequence: TGCGCCAGCAGCCAAGGGCGCAGATTCGGGGGCTACACCTTC.

This CDR3 reads CASSYGRAASTDTQYF. Here the CDR3 DNA reads TGTGCCAGCAGCTACGGGAGAGCCGCCAGTACAGATACGCAGTATTTT. V usage is TRBV11-1 and J usage is TRBJ2-3, with D possibly being TRBD2 (6 bases). The ends were cut back, 4 bases at V and 3 bases at J, with 17 bases in the middle. The germline V gene has CDR1 SGHAT and CDR2 FQDESV (reference sequence). The CDR3 loop spans 16 amino acids.

The V and J genes are TRBV10-3 and TRBJ1-4; D remains unclear. Germline V gene sequence: CDR1 ENHRY, CDR2 SYGVKD. V dropped 1 base and J dropped 0 bases, with 12 bases sitting between them. The CDR3 sequence is 17 residues long. CDR3 bases: TGTGCCATCAGTGAGTTTGGACTGGCTCCAACTAATGAAAAACTGTTTTTT. It specifies CAISEFGLAPTNEKLFF.

The chain carries TRBV28 and TRBJ2-2, with TRBD1 identical over 9 bases. V shed 10 bases and J 7 bases; nucleotides not matched to a gene: 10. The CDR3 has 14 amino acids. Germline V gene data show CDR1 as MDHEN and CDR2 as SYDVKM. The CDR3 here is CATNLGQGIGELFF. In DNA form, the CDR3 reads TGTGCCACGAACCTAGGACAGGGGATCGGGGAGCTGTTTTTT.

The chain has TRBV28 and TRBJ1-3; no firm D call. Germline lookup yields CDR1 MDHEN and CDR2 SYDVKM. Trimming stripped 4 bases from V and 0 bases from J, with 10 bases between. The CDR3 runs 15 residues. The CDR3 DNA is TGTGCCAGCAGTTCTTTCAGTGACTCTGGAAACACCATATATTTT. Translation: CASSSFSDSGNTIYF.

The chain has TRBV18 and TRBJ2-3; 10 positions agree with TRBD2. Per germline, CDR1 KGHSH and CDR2 LQKENI. The CDR3 consists of 17 residues. After removal of 0 bases from V and 2 bases from J, the junction contained 5 bases not matched to a gene. The CDR3 nucleotides read TGTGCCAGCTCACCACCAGGACTAGCGGAGTCCACAGATACGCAGTATTTT. As protein: CASSPPGLAESTDTQYF.

The chain is built from TRBV11-2 and TRBJ1-1; D is possibly TRBD1 (5 bases). The germline gives CDR1 SGHAT, CDR2 FQNNGV. The CDR3 loop spans 14 amino acids. The V and J ends lost 3 bases and 6 bases respectively, with 14 bases between them. CDR3 sequence reads: CASSLAGRAAEAFF. In nucleotides, the CDR3 is TGTGCCAGCAGCTTGGCAGGGAGGGCCGCTGAAGCTTTCTTT.

The chain is built from TRBV7-2 and TRBJ2-2; 8 bases match TRBD2. The CDR3 runs to 15 residues. Germline V gene lookup returns CDR1 SGHTA and CDR2 FQGNSA. The J segment lost 5 bases and the V segment lost 5 bases, leaving 7 bases of the junction unmatched. The CDR3, as DNA: TGTGCCAGCAGCCCGGGACTAGGGCGGACCGGGGAGCTGTTTTTT. Protein sequence: CASSPGLGRTGELFF.

J is TRBJ2-7 and V is TRBV28; 7 nucleotides align to TRBD1. Germline CDR1 reads MDHEN; CDR2 reads SYDVKM. Trimming at V came to 7 bases and at J to 6 bases, leaving 15 bases not matched to a gene. This CDR3 region has 15 residues. The CDR3 sequence is CASTRTGQPIPEQYF. CDR3 bases: TGTGCCAGCACACGGACAGGCCAGCCAATACCCGAGCAGTACTTC.

The chain couples TRBV14 to TRBJ2-7; 11 nucleotides line up with TRBD2. CDR1 is SGHDN and CDR2 is FVKESK in the germline V gene. The CDR3 consists of 14 residues. V gave up 3 bases and J gave up 3 bases; unmatched junction bases: 1. The chain's CDR3 is CASSHGTSGYEQYF. The CDR3 coding sequence is TGTGCCAGCAGCCACGGGACTAGCGGCTACGAGCAGTACTTC.